This T cell receptor (beta chain) was sequenced in a study of T cell repertoires in cytomegalovirus infection. Study information: Researchers turned to recently identified HLA-C-restricted CMV epitopes as well as well-studied HLA-B-restricted ones. Public TCR beta signatures provided an indication of both CMV infection and a matching HLA type. General study findings and limits: Dominating the ex vivo response were TCR beta clonotypes that were CMV-specific and HLA-C-restricted.

This clonotype came up a few times. The antigen remains unidentified. TCRdb used MiXCR to reprocess the reads, holding one entry per CDR3 protein. The sample holds about 890,000 distinct CDR3 sequences, around 32% seen once. CDR3 length equals 16 residues. Germline lookup yields CDR1 MNHEY and CDR2 SVGAGI. V was cut by 2 bases and J by 10 bases, with 18 bases left in between. The rearrangement links TRBV6-5 to TRBJ1-6, with D perhaps TRBD1 (5 bases). The sequenced sample was cultured CD8+ T cells from PBMCs, obtained from culture after CMV antigen stimulation. The sequence was collected from a human donor in good health (CMV status not recorded). Some clones in this sample may be carry-over from other donors' samples. This CDR3 is CASSYNWDPQGSPLHF. DNA for the CDR3: TGTGCCAGCAGTTACAATTGGGACCCCCAGGGATCACCCCTCCACTTT.